The entry below gives a single T cell receptor (beta chain) sequence along with its context. Its antigen has not been determined. Base qualities are not recorded, but no much larger clone differs from it by a single base. On an AutoMACS, CD4+ and CD8+ cells were isolated via positive magnetic bead selection, and their purity was verified by flow cytometry. Initial screening for clonal expansions relied on flow cytometry with a TCR V beta antibody panel, after which sorted CD8+ fractions underwent TCRB deep sequencing for characterization. Isolation of peripheral blood mononuclear cells was done through Ficoll-Paque PLUS density gradient separation. DNA from CD4-enriched, CD8-enriched or PBMC samples was extracted using Nucleospin Tissue or Tissue XS kits and then quantified on a Qubit 2.0 fluorometer. This record belongs to a study of somatic mutations in cytotoxic T cells in rheumatoid arthritis (dated by TCRdb to 2016 to 2017). Regarding the study in general: Right after diagnosis and prior to the start of any treatment, less than 35 ml EDTA of peripheral blood was drawn from patients. Sorted V beta1+ cells also underwent TCRB sequencing, and some V beta antibody-stained T-cell populations were flow-sorted at nearly 100% purity on a FACSAria II or Sony SH800. Whether expanded CD8+ T-cell clones in untreated, newly diagnosed rheumatoid arthritis carry somatic mutations was the study question, and clonality was characterized with TCRB deep sequencing. A total of 65 rheumatoid arthritis patients and about 21 healthy controls underwent TCRB deep sequencing. The median ages of the patient and control groups were essentially identical.

Overall study outcomes, separate from this receptor: An increase of CD8+ clonality with age was seen in patients (Spearman r ≈ 0.46) but not in healthy controls. No adjustment for multiple comparisons was made for the slight TRBV07 underrepresentation in patients. CD8+ T-cell clonality did not differ significantly between rheumatoid arthritis patients and age-matched healthy controls. It was unknown which antigens the expanded CD8+ clones targeted, and their absence from virus-specific databases did not exclude viral specificity. The largest CD8+ clone made up more than 20% of CD8+ cells in about an eighth of the 65 patients, and blood and synovial fluid shared several identical CD8+ TCRB sequences.

TCRB CDR3 sequencing used the immunoSEQ assay on genomic DNA. In the source study's methods: Only a few patient CD8+ clones larger than 1% matched published virus-specific TCRB sequences when compared against them. The analyses included only productive TCRB rearrangements. Clonality was expressed as a Shannon entropy-based productive clonality index, with each clone defined by a unique TCRB CDR3 sequence. Repertoire overlap for a pair of samples was computed from each clone's template counts relative to total templates per sample. V-gene usage measured by flow cytometry correlated with TCRB sequencing V-gene usage, with a Spearman r of roughly 0.67. The table was pulled from immuneACCESS by TCRdb, which kept in-frame rearrangements only. Such tables lose some clones; where checked, under half of the loss comes from unresolved V genes, and the rest has no known cause. That table furnishes V, J and clone size, whereas the DNA furnished D and trimming. For this sample the table gives some 20,000 clones, of which approximately 84% were detected only once. Of the sample, 10% is held by the ten largest clones.

The CDR3 runs 17 amino acids, cysteine and phenylalanine included. Here the CDR3 DNA is all that survives: 51 bases in frame from base 1. Trimming leaves V shorter by 4 bases and J shorter by 2 bases, with the junction holding 6 bases beyond the gene matches. Taken from the germline V gene (reference sequence), the CDR1 and CDR2 loops are PRHDT and FYEKMQ. The chain uses TRBV13 and TRBJ2-3, with 13 junctional bases fitting TRBD2. The receptor was derived from an adult with rheumatoid arthritis. Sequencing was done on a sample of CD8+ T cells sorted from blood. The CDR3: CASSSRTSGGLTDTQYF. In nucleotide form, the sequence is TGTGCCAGCAGCTCGCGGACTAGCGGGGGCCTCACAGATACGCAGTATTTT.